Shown below are 6 T cell receptor beta chains from a single sample sequenced in a study of graft-versus-host responses after intestinal transplantation. These receptors have no identified antigens. Here immunoSEQ multiplex PCR was the method, and the copy in TCRdb shows in-frame clones only, minus some. The table includes about 88,000 clones, around 90% detected once. This specimen consisted of unstimulated CD4+ T cells sorted from spleen or lymph node cells, obtained before transplant. These TCRs come from a human donor who was the organ donor for an intestinal transplant.

The rearrangement links TRBV27 to TRBJ2-7; 8 bases align to TRBD1. The CDR3 covers 13 residues. The junction had 6 bases not matched to a gene; V was cut back by 6 bases and J by 5 bases. Per the germline V gene, CDR1 is MNHEY and CDR2 is SMNVEV (reference sequence). The CDR3: CASRPGGGDEQYF. In DNA form, the CDR3 reads TGTGCCAGCAGACCAGGGGGCGGGGACGAGCAGTACTTC.

This chain's CDR3 is CASSLWDYNTGELFF. DNA for the CDR3: TGCGCCAGCAGCTTGTGGGACTACAACACCGGGGAGCTGTTTTTT. This chain joins TRBV5-1 and TRBJ2-2; 7 bases map to TRBD2. Germline V gene sequence: CDR1 SGHRS, CDR2 YFSETQ. V was pared by 1 base and J by 2 bases, with 2 bases of the junction left unmatched. CDR3 length: 15 residues.

The V gene is TRBV6-1, the J gene TRBJ2-1; 8 bases fit TRBD1. Germline loops: CDR1 MNHNS, CDR2 SASEGT. This CDR3 region has 18 residues. With V trimmed by 2 bases and J by 3 bases, 12 bases remained unmatched. The chain's CDR3 is CASSEWRLDREYYNEQFF. CDR3 bases: TGTGCCAGCAGTGAATGGCGATTGGACAGGGAATACTACAATGAGCAGTTCTTC.

The V gene is TRBV7-2, the J gene TRBJ1-5; a weak D match, TRBD1 (5 bases). V dropped 5 bases and J dropped 7 bases, with 15 bases sitting between them. The CDR3 extends over 14 amino acids. Germline V CDR1 and CDR2: SGHTA, FQGNSA. The CDR3 coding sequence is TGTGCCAGCAGCGCGCAGGGAAAGGGACAGCCCCAGCATTTT. Translating gives CASSAQGKGQPQHF.

CDR3 in amino acids: CASSFISGGPGETQYF. The DNA of the CDR3 is TGTGCCAGCAGCTTTATCAGCGGGGGGCCAGGGGAGACCCAGTACTTC. The chain links TRBV5-4 to TRBJ2-5; 9 bases are shared with TRBD2. J lost 5 bases, V lost 2 bases, and 10 bases had no gene match. The CDR3 loop spans 16 amino acids. CDR1 SGHNT and CDR2 YYREEE come from the germline V gene (reference sequence).

The J gene is TRBJ2-5, the V gene TRBV5-5; 8 bases align to TRBD1. Trimming took 1 base from V and 0 from J; bases not matched to a gene: 5. The CDR3 loop spans 16 amino acids. Germline loops: CDR1 SGHKS, CDR2 YYEKEE (reference sequence). CDR3 sequence reads: CASSLWDRLYQETQYF. In DNA, the CDR3 is TGTGCCAGCAGCTTGTGGGACAGGTTGTACCAAGAGACCCAGTACTTC.